The present TCR beta chain was sequenced within a study of beta chain features in type 1 diabetes. The study, taken as a whole, reports: TCRB CDR3 length was moderately but significantly reduced in all four CD4+ subsets of Type 1 diabetes patients. VDJ junctions sequenced from type 1 diabetes patients showed fewer insertions and more deletions.

Of note for this clone: Its antigen is still unknown.

Trimming pared 11 bases from V and 2 bases from J, leaving 14 bases between. Looked up from germline, CDR1 is MNHEY and CDR2 is SVGAGI. This CDR3 has 13 residues. The study reverse transcribed the entire isolated RNA, so it sequenced expressed TCRB transcripts. Sequencing used immunoSEQ multiplex PCR; TCRdb keeps in-frame clones, though not all of them. The sample has 95,000 to 150,000 clones, around 17% seen once. The chain carries TRBV6-5 and TRBJ2-3; TRBD2 is a possible D gene (6 bases). Sequencing was performed on central memory CD4+ T cells from blood. The clonotype comes from a young man with type 1 diabetes. CDR3 sequence reads: CAVWTTYTDTQYF. CDR3 nucleotides: TGTGCCGTCTGGACTACCTACACAGATACGCAGTATTTT.